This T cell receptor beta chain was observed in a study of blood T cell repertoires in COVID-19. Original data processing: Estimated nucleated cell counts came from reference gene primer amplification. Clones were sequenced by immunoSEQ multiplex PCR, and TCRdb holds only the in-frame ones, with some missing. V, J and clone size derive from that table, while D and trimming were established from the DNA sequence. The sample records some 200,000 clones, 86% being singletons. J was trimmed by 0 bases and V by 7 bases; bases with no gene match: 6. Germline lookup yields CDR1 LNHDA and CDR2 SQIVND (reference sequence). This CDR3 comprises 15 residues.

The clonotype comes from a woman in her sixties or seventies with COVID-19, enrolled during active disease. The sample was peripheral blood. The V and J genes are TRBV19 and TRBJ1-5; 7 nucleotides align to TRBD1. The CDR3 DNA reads TGTGCCAGTACTCGACAGGGCAATAGCAATCAGCCCCAGCATTTT. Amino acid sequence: CASTRQGNSNQPQHF.